Each of the 2 T cell receptor beta chains below was sequenced from the same sample in a study of OX40 agonist ivuxolimab in advanced cancers. TCRdb's table, derived via immunoSEQ multiplex PCR, lists solely in-frame clones and lacks some. This table has 65,000 to 80,000 clones, about nine tenths appearing once. Sample: CD4+ or CD8+ T cells sorted from blood, taken in a trial of the OX40 agonist ivuxolimab. The source is an adult with an advanced solid tumor such as melanoma, head and neck, liver or kidney cancer.

The count of this clone is one. This sequence joins TRBV29-1 and TRBJ1-2; perhaps TRBD1 as D (5 bases). V was clipped by 6 bases and J by 4 bases, with 12 bases between them. This CDR3 is built from 12 residues. Germline CDR1 and CDR2: SQVTM and ANQGSEA. In DNA, the CDR3 is TGCAGCGTGGGGGGTAATGCCTATGGCTACACCTTC. Its translation: CSVGGNAYGYTF.

This clone has a handful of counts. The gene calls are TRBV12-5 and TRBJ2-1; 8 nucleotides line up with TRBD2. This CDR3 is 17 amino acids long. The ends lost 5 bases at V and 2 bases at J; junction bases unmatched: 11. CDR1 is LGHNT, CDR2 FRNRAP, per germline. The CDR3, as DNA: TGTGCTAGTGGTGAACCCTTTTTCGGGAGGGCCTACAATGAGCAGTTCTTC. This encodes CASGEPFFGRAYNEQFF. Looking up the rest from reference TRBV12-5 and TRBJ2-1 gives the full variable domain: DARVTQTPRHKVTEMGQEVTMRCQPILGHNTVFWYRQTMMQGLELLAYFRNRAPLDDSGMPKDRFSAEMPDATLATLKIQPSEPRDSAVYFCASGEPFFGRAYNEQFFGPGTRLTVL.